The rows below give T cell receptor beta chains drawn from one sample of a study of blood T cell repertoires in COVID-19. This table comes from immunoSEQ multiplex PCR, and its TCRdb copy is limited to in-frame clones, with some not included. Of 300,000 to 350,000 clones in the sample, roughly 87% were seen once. Sample: peripheral blood. Receptor source: a man younger than 35 with active or convalescent COVID-19. Each CDR3 is given with its conserved first and last residue. The order of the fields is V gene, clone size, D gene, J gene, CDR3 DNA, CDR3 protein. A D gene is named only where the DNA matches it firmly. Expanded clones get a size class; other rows say once, few or many, or leave the size out.

V: TRBV5-1; size: .; D: TRBD2; J: TRBJ2-3; DNA: TGCGCCAGCTGGGCTAGCGGGAGTGGTGGAGATACGCAGTATTTT; CDR3: CASWASGSGGDTQYF
V: TRBV24-1; size: .; D: .; J: TRBJ2-2; DNA: TGTGCCACCAGTGATCCCGGGACCGGGGAGCTGTTTTTT; CDR3: CATSDPGTGELFF
V: TRBV28; size: once; D: TRBD1; J: TRBJ1-5; DNA: TGTGCCAGCAGTTTAGACCACTCCGACAGGGGCTGGAATCAGCCCCAGCATTTT; CDR3: CASSLDHSDRGWNQPQHF
V: TRBV6-2/TRBV6-3; size: .; D: TRBD1; J: TRBJ2-1; DNA: TGTGCCAGCAGTAAACTAGGGGGACAGACCTTCTTC; CDR3: CASSKLGGQTFF
V: TRBV19; size: .; D: .; J: TRBJ1-5; DNA: TGTGCCAGTAAGGGGACTGTGTGGAATCAGCCCCAGCATTTT; CDR3: CASKGTVWNQPQHF
V: TRBV11-2; size: once; D: .; J: TRBJ2-2; DNA: TGTGCCAGCAGCTTAATTTTATTCACCGGGGAGCTGTTTTTT; CDR3: CASSLILFTGELFF
V: TRBV9; size: .; D: TRBD2; J: TRBJ2-1; DNA: TGTGCCAGCAGCTTAACCGGGACTAGCGGGCCGAGCTCCTACAATGAGCAGTTCTTC; CDR3: CASSLTGTSGPSSYNEQFF
V: TRBV7-6; size: .; D: .; J: TRBJ1-4; DNA: TGTGCCAGCAGCTCTACGGGGGGCTCAGTAGAAAAACTGTTTTTT; CDR3: CASSSTGGSVEKLFF
V: TRBV6-1; size: .; D: TRBD1; J: TRBJ1-5; DNA: TGTGCCAGCAGTACAGGGGGCGCGGATCAGCCCCAGCATTTT; CDR3: CASSTGGADQPQHF
V: TRBV27; size: .; D: .; J: TRBJ2-3; DNA: TGTGCCAGCAGCTTGTCAAGCTCAGGTTTGACGCAGTATTTT; CDR3: CASSLSSSGLTQYF
V: TRBV6-5; size: .; D: .; J: TRBJ2-7; DNA: TGTGCCAGCAGTATCCTCTACGAGCAGTACTTC; CDR3: CASSILYEQYF
V: TRBV7-9; size: .; D: .; J: TRBJ1-1; DNA: TGTGCCAGCAGCTTCACTACCGCGGGATTGAACACTGAAGCTTTCTTT; CDR3: CASSFTTAGLNTEAFF
V: TRBV6-5; size: .; D: .; J: TRBJ2-1; DNA: TGTGCCAGCAGTTACTCGGGGGGAGACAATGAGCAGTTCTTC; CDR3: CASSYSGGDNEQFF
V: TRBV20-1; size: .; D: .; J: TRBJ1-3; DNA: TGCAGTGCTAGTCCGGCAGGCCCTACTGGAAACACCATATATTTT; CDR3: CSASPAGPTGNTIYF
V: TRBV5-4; size: .; D: TRBD1; J: TRBJ2-1; DNA: TGTGCCAGCAGCAACCGGGACAGGGTCGTAGATGAGCAGTTCTTC; CDR3: CASSNRDRVVDEQFF
V: TRBV28; size: .; D: TRBD2; J: TRBJ2-7; DNA: TGTGCCAGCAGCCCAAGCGGGAGGGCCGTCTACGAGCAGTACTTC; CDR3: CASSPSGRAVYEQYF
V: TRBV7-2; size: .; D: .; J: TRBJ1-6; DNA: TGTGCCAGCAGCCACCTAGTTAAGGACAGTCCCCTCCACTTT; CDR3: CASSHLVKDSPLHF
V: TRBV2; size: .; D: .; J: TRBJ2-3; DNA: TGTGCCAGCAGGGGGGGGCGAAGCACAGATACGCAGTATTTT; CDR3: CASRGGRSTDTQYF
V: TRBV19; size: few; D: .; J: TRBJ1-2; DNA: TGTGCCAGTAGTTTCCAGCGGGGGTCTGGCTACACCTTC; CDR3: CASSFQRGSGYTF
V: TRBV27; size: .; D: .; J: TRBJ1-5; DNA: TGTGCCAGCAGGTATACGGGGGGCGGACAGCCCCAGCATTTT; CDR3: CASRYTGGGQPQHF
V: TRBV28; size: few; D: TRBD2; J: TRBJ2-3; DNA: TGTGCCAGCAGTATCGCAGCGGGAGGGGACACAGATACGCAGTATTTT; CDR3: CASSIAAGGDTDTQYF
V: TRBV2; size: .; D: TRBD1; J: TRBJ2-7; DNA: TGTGCCAGCAGCAACAGGGACAGTCTGGCCTCCTACGAGCAGTACTTC; CDR3: CASSNRDSLASYEQYF
V: TRBV16; size: .; D: TRBD1; J: TRBJ2-7; DNA: TGTGCCAGCAGCCAAAAGACAGGGAAGTACGAGCAGTACTTC; CDR3: CASSQKTGKYEQYF
V: TRBV28; size: .; D: TRBD2; J: TRBJ2-7; DNA: TGTGCCAGCATCTCGGGACTAGCGGTTTACGAGCAGTACTTC; CDR3: CASISGLAVYEQYF
V: TRBV10-1; size: .; D: .; J: TRBJ1-1; DNA: TGCGCCAGCAGTGCAACAGGGATCGCTGAAGCTTTCTTT; CDR3: CASSATGIAEAFF
V: TRBV7-2; size: .; D: .; J: TRBJ2-7; DNA: TGTGCCAGCAGCTTGGCAGCCTACGAGCAGTACTTC; CDR3: CASSLAAYEQYF
V: TRBV18; size: .; D: .; J: TRBJ1-1; DNA: TGTGCCAGCTTCCGACAGACCCCCAGTGCTGAAGCTTTCTTT; CDR3: CASFRQTPSAEAFF
V: TRBV18; size: .; D: TRBD1; J: TRBJ2-7; DNA: TGTGCCAGCTCACCACTTGGACAGGGGACCTACGAGCAGTACTTC; CDR3: CASSPLGQGTYEQYF
V: TRBV6-5; size: .; D: .; J: TRBJ1-4; DNA: TGTGCCAGCAGCGCCTCAGCAACTAATGAAAAACTGTTTTTT; CDR3: CASSASATNEKLFF
V: TRBV7-2; size: few; D: TRBD1; J: TRBJ1-1; DNA: TGTGCCAGCAGCTCACAGGGGTTGTGGACTGAAGCTTTCTTT; CDR3: CASSSQGLWTEAFF
V: TRBV15; size: .; D: TRBD1; J: TRBJ1-4; DNA: TGTGCCACCAGCAGCATCAGGGGGGCGGGTGAAAAACTGTTTTTT; CDR3: CATSSIRGAGEKLFF
V: TRBV18; size: .; D: .; J: TRBJ1-4; DNA: TGTGCCAGCTCACCGCGAGGCGCTAATGAAAAACTGTTTTTT; CDR3: CASSPRGANEKLFF
V: TRBV11-3; size: .; D: TRBD1; J: TRBJ2-3; DNA: TGTGCCAGCAGCCGGAGACAGGGGGCGGAAGATACGCAGTATTTT; CDR3: CASSRRQGAEDTQYF
V: TRBV9; size: .; D: TRBD2; J: TRBJ2-3; DNA: TGTGCCAGCAGCGTAGCGGGGGGTGGGGGAACAGATACGCAGTATTTT; CDR3: CASSVAGGGGTDTQYF
V: TRBV12-3/TRBV12-4; size: once; D: .; J: TRBJ1-5; DNA: TGTGCCAGCTCTCGTAGAAGCAATCAGCCCCAGCATTTT; CDR3: CASSRRSNQPQHF
V: TRBV28; size: .; D: TRBD1; J: TRBJ1-5; DNA: TGTGCCAGCAGTTTAACCGGGACAGGGGGCCATTGGCCCCAGCATTTT; CDR3: CASSLTGTGGHWPQHF
V: TRBV5-1; size: .; D: .; J: TRBJ2-3; DNA: TGCGCCAGCAGCGGAAGGACTACCCTTAGAACAGATACGCAGTATTTT; CDR3: CASSGRTTLRTDTQYF
V: TRBV5-4; size: few; D: TRBD1; J: TRBJ2-3; DNA: TGTGCCAGCAGTATGGACAGGGGGGATACGCAGTATTTT; CDR3: CASSMDRGDTQYF
V: TRBV7-9; size: .; D: .; J: TRBJ2-1; DNA: TGTGCCAGCAGCTTTCGCTCTAGTGAGCAGTTCTTC; CDR3: CASSFRSSEQFF
V: TRBV27; size: .; D: TRBD2; J: TRBJ2-7; DNA: TGTGCCAGCAGTTTAAGTCCAAGCGGGGGTCCTTTAGACTTC; CDR3: CASSLSPSGGPLDF
V: TRBV10-3; size: few; D: .; J: TRBJ1-3; DNA: TGTGCCGTAGGCGGCGTGAGCTCTGGAAACACCATATATTTT; CDR3: CAVGGVSSGNTIYF
V: TRBV5-1; size: .; D: .; J: TRBJ2-5; DNA: TGCGCCAGCAGCCGCCCGGGGGAGGAAGAGACCCAGTACTTC; CDR3: CASSRPGEEETQYF
V: TRBV9; size: .; D: .; J: TRBJ2-7; DNA: TGTGCCAGCAGCACGGGACTGGGGGGCTACGAGCAGTACTTC; CDR3: CASSTGLGGYEQYF
V: TRBV5-1; size: .; D: .; J: TRBJ1-1; DNA: TGCGCCAGCAGCTCCGCGGGGGCGAACACTGAAGCTTTCTTT; CDR3: CASSSAGANTEAFF
V: TRBV21-1; size: .; D: .; J: TRBJ2-2; DNA: TGTGCCAGCAGCAAGCAACTAGCGGGGGCTCTGGGAAGGGAGCTGTTTTTT; CDR3: CASSKQLAGALGRELFF
V: TRBV12-3/TRBV12-4; size: .; D: .; J: TRBJ1-1; DNA: TGTGCCAGCAGTCGGTCGGGCACTGAAGCTTTCTTT; CDR3: CASSRSGTEAFF
V: TRBV19; size: .; D: TRBD1; J: TRBJ1-5; DNA: TGTGCCAGTAGTGGGGTCAGGGACAGGTTTTTT; CDR3: CASSGVRDRFF
V: TRBV9; size: .; D: .; J: TRBJ1-3; DNA: TGTGCCAGCAGCGCACAGGGCCCCGGAAACACCATATATTTT; CDR3: CASSAQGPGNTIYF